In its sample, the clone carrying this T cell receptor (beta chain) was seen a few times. Its target is unknown. This entry is derived from a study of blood T cells in healthy people across ages. Whole-study results and caveats: With age, beta diversity per million T cells declined roughly linearly, significantly by around 43. When set beside aged donors, long-lived donors presented more naive CD4+ cells and higher diversity.

A second PCR of roughly 7 to 11 cycles used a sample-barcoded 5' primer and a J-beta primer mix. TCRdb itself ran the 5' RACE reads through MiXCR, one entry per CDR3 protein. Among about 1.6 million distinct CDR3 sequences listed, roughly 32% were seen once. This CDR3 spans 14 amino acids. Between the trimmed V and J ends, which lost 1 base and 2 bases, there was a span of 11 bases. Germline V gene data show CDR1 as DFQATT and CDR2 as SNEGSKA (reference sequence). The receptor comes from a woman aged 25 to 39 in good health. The chain employs TRBV20-1 and TRBJ1-2, with D unresolved. The specimen was blood. The CDR3 loop reads CSARGVIPNYGYTF. The CDR3 nucleotides read TGCAGTGCTAGAGGCGTCATTCCAAACTATGGCTACACCTTC.